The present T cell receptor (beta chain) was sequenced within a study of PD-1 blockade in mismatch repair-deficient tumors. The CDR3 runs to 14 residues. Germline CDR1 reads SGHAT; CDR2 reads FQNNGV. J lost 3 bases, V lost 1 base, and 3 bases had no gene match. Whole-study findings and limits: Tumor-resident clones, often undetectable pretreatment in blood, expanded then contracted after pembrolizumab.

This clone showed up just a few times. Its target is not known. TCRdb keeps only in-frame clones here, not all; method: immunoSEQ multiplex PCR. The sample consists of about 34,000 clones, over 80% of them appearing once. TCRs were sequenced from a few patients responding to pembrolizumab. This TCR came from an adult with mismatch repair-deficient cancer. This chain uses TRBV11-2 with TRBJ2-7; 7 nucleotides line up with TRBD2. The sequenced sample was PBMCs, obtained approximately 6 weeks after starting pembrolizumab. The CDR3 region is CASSLAQRGYEQYF. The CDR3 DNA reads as TGTGCCAGCAGCTTAGCCCAGCGGGGCTACGAGCAGTACTTC.